A selection of T cell receptor beta chains follows, all from one sample in a study of shared clonotypes between healthy human individuals. Sequencing was performed with immunoSEQ multiplex PCR; in TCRdb, only in-frame clones are kept and a portion is missing. The sample contains approximately 810,000 clones, about 91% of which appear only once. Sequencing was carried out using naive CD8+ T cells sorted from blood. The receptors were sampled from a man aged 25-45 years in good health. Both conserved end residues are trimmed from each CDR3. The order of the fields is J gene, V gene, CDR3 protein.

J gene: TRBJ2-1
V gene: TRBV6-5
CDR3 protein: ASTFRDYPYNEQF

J gene: TRBJ2-1
V gene: TRBV27
CDR3 protein: ASSLFGDEQF

J gene: TRBJ2-4
V gene: TRBV7-9
CDR3 protein: ASSLTGQGVNIQY

J gene: TRBJ2-7
V gene: TRBV11-2
CDR3 protein: ASSHGRTEQY

J gene: TRBJ2-2
V gene: TRBV9
CDR3 protein: ASSVGGTAGELF

J gene: TRBJ2-1
V gene: TRBV5-1
CDR3 protein: ASSLEEGGVYNEQF

J gene: TRBJ1-1
V gene: TRBV7-6
CDR3 protein: ASSSGQGGPEAF

J gene: TRBJ2-7
V gene: TRBV5-5
CDR3 protein: ASSEDRDSSYEQY

J gene: TRBJ2-5
V gene: TRBV7-6
CDR3 protein: ASSRTGVVETQY

J gene: TRBJ1-5
V gene: TRBV27
CDR3 protein: ASRQGVSNQPQH

J gene: TRBJ2-1
V gene: TRBV9
CDR3 protein: ASSVGDLEQF

J gene: TRBJ2-7
V gene: TRBV27
CDR3 protein: ASSLRGSGYEQY

J gene: TRBJ2-5
V gene: TRBV11-2
CDR3 protein: ASSQQGADETQY

J gene: TRBJ2-7
V gene: TRBV4-1
CDR3 protein: ASSQRHGGSYEQY

J gene: TRBJ2-7
V gene: TRBV4-3
CDR3 protein: ASSQAGTSVTYEQY

J gene: TRBJ1-1
V gene: TRBV5-4
CDR3 protein: ASSLEGMNTEAF

J gene: TRBJ2-3
V gene: TRBV10-2
CDR3 protein: ASSYRSGLASDTQY

J gene: TRBJ2-5
V gene: TRBV5-4
CDR3 protein: ASSLNPGQGPVERTQY

J gene: TRBJ2-4
V gene: TRBV4-2
CDR3 protein: ASSPGTGISIQY

J gene: TRBJ1-3
V gene: TRBV9
CDR3 protein: ASSPPNSGNTIY

J gene: TRBJ2-7
V gene: TRBV2
CDR3 protein: ASSRRPYEQY

J gene: TRBJ1-2
V gene: TRBV2
CDR3 protein: ASSETRGYGYT

J gene: TRBJ2-7
V gene: TRBV11-1
CDR3 protein: ASSLRAVAGTGPYEQY

J gene: TRBJ2-5
V gene: TRBV19
CDR3 protein: ASRDRVDQETQY

J gene: TRBJ2-6
V gene: TRBV29-1
CDR3 protein: SVDQGTGANVLT

J gene: TRBJ1-1
V gene: TRBV2
CDR3 protein: ASSEGNGVTEAF

J gene: TRBJ2-3
V gene: TRBV29-1
CDR3 protein: SVEGLGGTDAQY